A selection of T cell receptor beta chains follows, all from one sample in a study of T cell changes during pregnancy in multiple sclerosis. TCRdb keeps only in-frame clones here, not all; method: immunoSEQ multiplex PCR. The top ten clones hold around 0.47% of a sample with fewer than 40,000 clones, roughly 91% of them seen once. This sample comprised CD4+ T cells from peripheral blood mononuclear cells, obtained in the second trimester of pregnancy. These receptors were obtained from a female donor in good health, enrolled as a control in a pregnancy study. Each CDR3 is given with its conserved first and last residue. Fields, in order: clone size, D gene, J gene, V gene, CDR3 protein, CDR3 DNA. A D gene is named only where the DNA matches it firmly. Not all rows give a size; the values are once, few, many and, for expanded clones, a class.

-	TRBD1	TRBJ1-2	TRBV29-1	CSVEDWETGNYGYTF	TGCAGCGTTGAAGACTGGGAGACAGGGAACTATGGCTACACCTTC
-	TRBD1	TRBJ2-7	TRBV7-6	CASSLGQNYEQYF	TGTGCCAGCAGTTTGGGACAGAACTACGAGCAGTACTTC
-	TRBD2	TRBJ2-2	TRBV7-6	CASSLGTPGGGELFF	TGTGCCAGCAGCTTAGGGACGCCGGGAGGTGGGGAGCTGTTTTTT
-	-	TRBJ1-4	TRBV6-5	CASSYSPGDEKLFF	TGTGCCAGCAGTTACTCGCCAGGGGATGAAAAACTGTTTTTT
once	-	TRBJ2-7	TRBV4-2	CASSPPEGGRGHPGEQYF	TGTGCCAGCAGCCCCCCGGAAGGTGGGCGGGGGCATCCCGGCGAGCAGTACTTC
-	TRBD1	TRBJ1-1	TRBV5-8	CASSSGTGASRTEAFF	TGTGCCAGCAGCTCGGGTACAGGGGCATCCCGCACTGAAGCTTTCTTT
-	-	TRBJ2-3	TRBV5-4	CASSQDFRGANTQYF	TGTGCCAGCAGCCAAGATTTCCGGGGGGCTAATACGCAGTATTTT
-	TRBD1	TRBJ2-5	TRBV5-1	CACTYRDRGQGTPTGTQYF	TGCGCCTGCACTTACCGGGACAGGGGGCAAGGGACCCCCACGGGGACCCAGTACTTC
-	-	TRBJ1-1	TRBV18	CASSPPQPGSNTEAFF	TGTGCCAGCTCACCACCGCAACCAGGATCGAACACTGAAGCTTTCTTT
-	-	TRBJ1-1	TRBV6-5	CASSETGNTEAFF	TGTGCCAGCAGCGAGACAGGGAACACTGAAGCTTTCTTT